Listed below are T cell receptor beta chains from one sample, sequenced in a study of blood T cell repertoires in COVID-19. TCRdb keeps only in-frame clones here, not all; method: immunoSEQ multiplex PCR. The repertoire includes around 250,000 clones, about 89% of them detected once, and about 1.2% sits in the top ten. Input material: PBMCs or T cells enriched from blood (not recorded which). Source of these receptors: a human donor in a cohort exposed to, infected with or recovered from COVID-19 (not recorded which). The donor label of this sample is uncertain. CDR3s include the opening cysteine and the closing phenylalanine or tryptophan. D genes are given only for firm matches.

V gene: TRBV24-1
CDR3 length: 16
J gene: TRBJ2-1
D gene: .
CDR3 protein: CATSDLRLDGADEQFF
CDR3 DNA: TGTGCCACCAGTGATTTAAGGCTAGATGGGGCAGATGAGCAGTTCTTC

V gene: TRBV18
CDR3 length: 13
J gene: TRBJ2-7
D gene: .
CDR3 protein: CASSPGVAHEQYF
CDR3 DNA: TGTGCCAGCTCACCCGGAGTAGCCCACGAGCAGTACTTC

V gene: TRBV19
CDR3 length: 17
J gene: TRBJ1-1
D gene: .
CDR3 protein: CASSDWGVKGVFAEAFF
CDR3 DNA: TGTGCCAGTAGCGATTGGGGGGTCAAGGGTGTGTTTGCTGAAGCTTTCTTT

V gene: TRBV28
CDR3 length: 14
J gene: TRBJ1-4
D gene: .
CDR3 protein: CASRMDSLREKLFF
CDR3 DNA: TGTGCCAGCAGGATGGACAGCTTAAGGGAAAAACTGTTTTTT

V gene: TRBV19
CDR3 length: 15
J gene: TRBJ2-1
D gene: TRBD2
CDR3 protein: CASSIDPGLAREQFF
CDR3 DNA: TGTGCCAGTAGTATAGATCCGGGACTAGCTCGTGAGCAGTTCTTC

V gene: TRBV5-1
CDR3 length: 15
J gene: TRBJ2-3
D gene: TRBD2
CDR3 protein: CATASGGDSTDTQYF
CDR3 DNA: TGCGCCACCGCAAGCGGGGGGGATAGCACAGATACGCAGTATTTT

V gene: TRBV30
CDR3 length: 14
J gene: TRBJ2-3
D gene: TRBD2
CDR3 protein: CAWMSSGLTDTQYF
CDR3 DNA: TGTGCCTGGATGTCTAGCGGACTCACAGATACGCAGTATTTT

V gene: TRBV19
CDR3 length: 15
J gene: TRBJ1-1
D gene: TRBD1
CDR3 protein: CASSAGGRGGTEAFF
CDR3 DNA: TGTGCCAGTAGCGCAGGGGGCCGGGGAGGCACTGAAGCTTTCTTT

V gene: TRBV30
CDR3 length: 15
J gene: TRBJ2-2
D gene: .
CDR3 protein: CAWSVITRGSGELFF
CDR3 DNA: TGTGCCTGGAGTGTAATTACTCGGGGAAGCGGGGAGCTGTTTTTT

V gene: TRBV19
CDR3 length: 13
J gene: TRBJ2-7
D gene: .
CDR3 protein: CASSGAGWDEQYF
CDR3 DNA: TGTGCCAGTAGTGGGGCAGGGTGGGACGAGCAGTACTTC

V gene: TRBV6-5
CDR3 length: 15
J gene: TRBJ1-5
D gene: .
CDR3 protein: CASSLTDPGEQPQHF
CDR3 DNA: TGTGCCAGCAGTTTGACCGACCCCGGGGAACAGCCCCAGCATTTT